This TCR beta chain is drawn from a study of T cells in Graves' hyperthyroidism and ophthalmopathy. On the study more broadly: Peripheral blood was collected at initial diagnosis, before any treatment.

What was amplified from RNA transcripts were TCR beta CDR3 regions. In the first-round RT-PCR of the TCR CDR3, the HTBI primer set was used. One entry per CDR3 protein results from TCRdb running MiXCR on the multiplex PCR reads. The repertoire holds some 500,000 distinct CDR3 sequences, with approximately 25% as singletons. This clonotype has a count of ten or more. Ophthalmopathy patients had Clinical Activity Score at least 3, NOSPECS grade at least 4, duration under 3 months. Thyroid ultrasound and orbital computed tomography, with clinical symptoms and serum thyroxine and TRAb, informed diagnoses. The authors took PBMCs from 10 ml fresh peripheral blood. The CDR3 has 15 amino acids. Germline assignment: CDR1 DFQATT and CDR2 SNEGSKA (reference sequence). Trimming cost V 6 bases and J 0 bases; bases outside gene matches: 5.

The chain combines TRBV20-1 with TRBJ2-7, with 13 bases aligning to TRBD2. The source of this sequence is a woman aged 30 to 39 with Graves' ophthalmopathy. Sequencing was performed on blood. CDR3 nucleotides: TGCAGTGCCCAGACTAGCGGGGGGCTCTCCTACGAGCAGTACTTC. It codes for CSAQTSGGLSYEQYF.